Here is one T cell receptor beta chain with its context. Its antigen is not identified. PCR primers comprised 60 Vbeta and 13 Jbeta primers. Assay used: immunoSEQ multiplex PCR; TCRdb lists only in-frame clones, some missing. This table has around 130,000 clones, 74% appearing once. This record comes from a study of cytomegalovirus exposure and HLA in healthy donors. Regarding the study as a whole: Fewer than 20,000 TCR beta sequences were associated with HLA alleles at 0.05 false discovery rate in a later analysis. In a later analysis, an Asian-associated ancestry cluster reportedly showed fewer N-insertions than the roughly 690-donor mean. TCR association rates varied by HLA locus in a later analysis, with DRB1 highest and HLA-C lowest.

This CDR3 is built from 14 residues. Germline CDR1 is ENHRY and CDR2 is SYGVKD. Trimming cost V 11 bases and J 1 base; bases outside gene matches: 6. The chain is built from TRBV10-3 and TRBJ2-3; the match to TRBD2 covers 10 bases. What was sequenced was PBMCs. The sequence was collected from a woman between 50 and 59 years old in good health and CMV-seropositive. CDR3 residues: CAVNSGGRTDTQYF. DNA of the CDR3: TGTGCCGTAAATAGCGGGGGGCGCACAGATACGCAGTATTTT.